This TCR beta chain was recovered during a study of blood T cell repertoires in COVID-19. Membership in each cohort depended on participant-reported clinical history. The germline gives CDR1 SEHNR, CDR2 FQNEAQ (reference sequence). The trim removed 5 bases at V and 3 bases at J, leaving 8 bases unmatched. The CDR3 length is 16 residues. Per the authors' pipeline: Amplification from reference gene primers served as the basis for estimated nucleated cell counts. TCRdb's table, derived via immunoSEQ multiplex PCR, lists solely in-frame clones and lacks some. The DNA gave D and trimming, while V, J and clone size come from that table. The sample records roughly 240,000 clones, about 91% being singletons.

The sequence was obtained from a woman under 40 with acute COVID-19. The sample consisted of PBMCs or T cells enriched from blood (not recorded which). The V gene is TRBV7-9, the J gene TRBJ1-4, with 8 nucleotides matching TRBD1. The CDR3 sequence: CASSPFPGQANEKLFF. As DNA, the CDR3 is TGTGCCAGCAGCCCATTTCCGGGACAGGCTAATGAAAAACTGTTTTTT.